Below are 19 T cell receptor beta chains sequenced from a single sample in a study of OX40 agonist ivuxolimab in advanced cancers. The table came from immunoSEQ multiplex PCR; TCRdb's copy has only in-frame clones and leaves some out. Found here are tens of thousands of clones, approximately 90% of them singletons; the top ten hold approximately 0.45%. Here the sequenced sample was CD4+ or CD8+ T cells sorted from blood, taken in a trial of the OX40 agonist ivuxolimab. The receptors were gathered from an adult with an advanced solid tumor such as melanoma, head and neck, liver or kidney cancer.

The CDR3 DNA follows: TGCAGCGCCCCCGGGATACAGGGGGCTGATACGCAGTATTTT. Translating gives CSAPGIQGADTQYF. The J gene is TRBJ2-3, the V gene TRBV29-1; 9 nucleotides match TRBD1. Germline values: CDR1 SQVTM, CDR2 ANQGSEA. The CDR3 is 14 amino acids. J was trimmed by 6 bases and V by 7 bases; bases with no gene match: 11.

The V and J genes are TRBV7-2 and TRBJ1-2; D may be TRBD1 (5 bases). The CDR3 runs 14 residues. The ends were cut back, 4 bases at V and 4 bases at J, with 13 bases in the middle. CDR1 and CDR2 from the germline V gene are SGHTA and FQGNSA. In DNA, the CDR3 is TGTGCCAGCAGCTCCCGGCCAGGGTCCTATGGCTACACCTTC. Translated, it gives CASSSRPGSYGYTF.

The chain joins TRBV6-5 to TRBJ1-4; D not certain. V lost 6 bases and J 7 bases, leaving 6 bases between the germline ends. From germline, CDR1 is MNHEY and CDR2 SVGAGI. The length of the CDR3 is 11 residues. CDR3 DNA: TGTGCCAGCAGGGTCGGTGAAAAACTGTTTTTT. Amino acids: CASRVGEKLFF.

This clone was seen a single time. The V and J genes are TRBV20-1 and TRBJ2-1; no firm D call. The V and J ends lost 0 bases and 9 bases respectively, with 6 bases between them. This CDR3 region has 11 residues. CDR1 and CDR2 from the germline V gene are DFQATT and SNEGSKA (reference sequence). The CDR3 reads CSARDWGEQFF. As DNA, the CDR3 is TGCAGTGCTAGAGATTGGGGTGAGCAGTTCTTC.

The chain carries TRBV28 and TRBJ1-2; TRBD1 aligns across 9 bases. From germline, CDR1 is MDHEN and CDR2 SYDVKM. The CDR3 totals 15 residues. The trim removed 3 bases at V and 6 bases at J, leaving 8 bases unmatched. The CDR3 nucleotides read TGTGCCAGCAGTTTGTTGGCCGGGACAGGGCATGGCTACACCTTC. Its translation is CASSLLAGTGHGYTF.

The chain couples TRBV5-6 to TRBJ2-7, with TRBD1 identical over 9 bases. Losses at the gene ends were 3 bases for V and 5 bases for J; bases not matched to a gene: 3. This CDR3 contains 13 residues. Germline assignment: CDR1 SGHDT and CDR2 YYEEEE. CDR3 DNA sequence: TGTGCCAGCAGCTACAGGGGGCTCGACGAGCAGTACTTC. It specifies CASSYRGLDEQYF.

The genes are TRBV29-1 and TRBJ2-6; 7 nucleotides line up with TRBD2. CDR1 and CDR2 from the germline V gene are SQVTM and ANQGSEA. The CDR3 loop spans 15 amino acids. J lost 4 bases, V lost 7 bases, and 10 bases had no gene match. The CDR3 sequence is CSARGGVLGANVLTF. CDR3 bases: TGCAGCGCTAGGGGAGGGGTTCTAGGGGCCAACGTCCTGACTTTC.

The chain combines TRBV11-2 with TRBJ2-1; possibly TRBD1 for D (5 bases). V was clipped by 5 bases and J by 9 bases, with 11 bases between them. The CDR3 runs to 12 residues. CDR1 and CDR2 (germline): SGHAT, FQNNGV. The CDR3 sequence: CASSPLGAEQFF. The DNA of the CDR3 is TGTGCCAGCAGCCCCCTTGGGGCTGAGCAGTTCTTC. Filled out from reference TRBV11-2 and TRBJ2-1, the complete variable domain reads EAGVAQSPRYKIIEKRQSVAFWCNPISGHATLYWYQQILGQGPKLLIQFQNNGVVDDSQLPKDRFSAERLKGVDSTLKIQPAKLEDSAVYLCASSPLGAEQFFGPGTRLTVL.

The rearrangement links TRBV6-5 to TRBJ1-5; the match to TRBD1 covers 8 bases. From germline, CDR1 is MNHEY and CDR2 SVGAGI. This CDR3 contains 15 residues. J lost 0 bases, V lost 6 bases, and 4 bases had no gene match. The CDR3 loop is CASRRQGNSNQPQHF. CDR3 nucleotide sequence: TGTGCCAGCAGGCGACAGGGGAATAGCAATCAGCCCCAGCATTTT.

The CDR3 protein is CASSYRAYTGELFF. CDR3 DNA sequence: TGTGCCAGCAGTTACAGGGCGTACACCGGGGAGCTGTTTTTT. This rearrangement joins TRBV6-5 to TRBJ2-2; no clear D. The CDR3 extends over 14 amino acids. The germline gives CDR1 MNHEY, CDR2 SVGAGI. Trimming shortened V by 2 bases and J by 3 bases, and 7 bases separated the two germline ends.

The rearrangement links TRBV6-6 to TRBJ2-3; 7 bases line up with TRBD2. Trimming cost V 1 base and J 5 bases; bases outside gene matches: 9. There are 16 residues in the CDR3. CDR1 is MNHNY and CDR2 is SVGAGI in the germline V gene (reference sequence). The CDR3 loop reads CASSYLPGGMGDTQYF. CDR3 in DNA: TGTGCCAGCAGTTACTTACCCGGGGGGATGGGAGATACGCAGTATTTT.

This chain uses TRBV28 with TRBJ1-5; TRBD1 aligns across 10 bases. Trimming took 3 bases from V and 9 from J; bases not matched to a gene: 14. This CDR3 contains 17 residues. Germline CDR1 is MDHEN and CDR2 is SYDVKM. This CDR3 reads CASSFGDRGNYVGPQHF. The CDR3 bases are TGTGCCAGCAGTTTCGGGGACAGGGGAAATTATGTGGGGCCCCAGCATTTT.

This sequence joins TRBV19 and TRBJ1-5; D is unclear. The germline V and J ends were trimmed by 1 base and 0 bases, with 13 bases remaining between them. CDR1 is LNHDA and CDR2 is SQIVND in the germline V gene (reference sequence). The CDR3 covers 17 residues. CDR3 DNA sequence: TGTGCCAGTAGTATAGTAATTGGAAGATATAGCAATCAGCCCCAGCATTTT. Translating it yields CASSIVIGRYSNQPQHF.

The J gene is TRBJ2-7, the V gene TRBV6-1, with 8 nucleotides matching TRBD2. The CDR3 length is 13 residues. The V gene's germline CDR1 is MNHNS and CDR2 SASEGT. Trimming at V came to 6 bases and at J to 3 bases, leaving 4 bases not matched to a gene. In DNA form, the CDR3 reads TGTGCCAGCAGGGCGGGACTAGACTACGAGCAGTACTTC. Amino acids: CASRAGLDYEQYF.

The chain couples TRBV19 to TRBJ2-7; D possibly corresponds to TRBD2 (6 bases). V lost 3 bases and J lost 3, with 15 bases in between. The CDR3 has 15 residues. In germline, CDR1 is LNHDA, CDR2 SQIVND (reference sequence). The CDR3 region is CASSIRAGRFYEQYF. CDR3 coding DNA: TGTGCCAGTAGTATTAGGGCAGGGAGGTTCTACGAGCAGTACTTC.

The V and J genes are TRBV4-1 and TRBJ2-7, with 9 bases fitting TRBD1. The CDR3 totals 15 residues. Looked up from germline, CDR1 is MGHRA and CDR2 is YSYEKL. The junction had 6 bases not matched to a gene; V was cut back by 3 bases and J by 3 bases. This CDR3 is CASSHPGTGYYEQYF. CDR3 nucleotides: TGCGCCAGCAGCCACCCCGGGACAGGGTACTACGAGCAGTACTTC.

This clone was seen just once. The V call is TRBV4-3, the J call TRBJ2-3; D perhaps matches TRBD1 (6 bases). Trimming left V 1 base short and J 3 bases short, with 11 bases between. Per the germline V gene, CDR1 is LGHNA and CDR2 is YSLEER. CDR3 length: 15 amino acids. The DNA for the CDR3 is TGCGCCAGCAGCCAAGTAGTCAGGGGAACAGATACGCAGTATTTT. It translates to CASSQVVRGTDTQYF.

This clone appeared once. The chain recombines TRBV2 with TRBJ2-7, with D possibly being TRBD2 (5 bases). This CDR3 comprises 14 residues. Germline assignment: CDR1 SNHLY and CDR2 FYNNEI. Trimming took off 0 bases at V and 7 bases at J, with 13 bases between the two ends. The CDR3 nucleotides are TGTGCCAGCAGTGAAGCCGCTCCGACGGGGGAGCAGTACTTC. Protein product: CASSEAAPTGEQYF.

V gene TRBV4-3 combines with J gene TRBJ2-1; the match to TRBD2 covers 7 bases. The CDR3 length is 15 residues. V lost 2 bases to trimming and J lost 2 bases; unmatched junction nucleotides: 3. The V gene's germline CDR1 is LGHNA and CDR2 YSLEER. CDR3 loop: CASSQTGLAYNEQFF. The CDR3 bases are TGCGCCAGCAGCCAAACTGGACTAGCCTACAATGAGCAGTTCTTC.